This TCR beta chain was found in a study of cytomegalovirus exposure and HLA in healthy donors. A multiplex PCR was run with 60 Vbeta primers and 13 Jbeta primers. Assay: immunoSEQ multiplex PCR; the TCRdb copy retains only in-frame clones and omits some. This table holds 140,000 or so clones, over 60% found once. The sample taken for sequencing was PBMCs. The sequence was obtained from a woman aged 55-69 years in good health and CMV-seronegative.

CDR3 in DNA: TGTGCCAGCAGCCAAGCGGGGGGCCCCACAGATACGCAGTATTTT. This gives the protein CASSQAGGPTDTQYF. V usage is TRBV28 and J usage is TRBJ2-3; 9 bases agree with TRBD2. The CDR3 has 15 residues. After removal of 6 bases from V and 2 bases from J, the junction contained 6 bases not matched to a gene. CDR1 is MDHEN and CDR2 is SYDVKM in the germline V gene.